The TCR beta chain described here comes from a study of T cell repertoires in cytomegalovirus infection. Study-level information: CMV infection together with matching HLA type was indicated by public TCR beta signatures. Notes on the study in general: HLA-C-restricted TCR beta clonotypes specific for CMV led the ex vivo response.

Looked up from germline, CDR1 is SGHTA and CDR2 is FQGNSA. With 8 bases clipped from V and 5 bases from J, the junction kept 6 bases outside the gene matches. The CDR3 extends over 13 amino acids. This clonotype was seen repeatedly, ten times or more. Its antigen remains unidentified. TCRdb reprocessed the reads with MiXCR, giving one entry per CDR3 protein. This sample yields over 100,000 distinct CDR3 sequences, of which around 9.1% are seen a single time; approximately 31% belongs to the top ten. Sequencing used PBMCs, sequenced either directly or after in vitro stimulation (not recorded which). The V and J genes are TRBV7-2 and TRBJ1-1, with 9 bases lining up with TRBD1. The TCR was taken from a human donor in good health (CMV status not recorded). Some clones in this sample may be carry-over from other donors' samples. The CDR3 nucleotides are TGTGCCAGCTGCCGGACAGGGGTTACTGAAGCTTTCTTT. Amino acid sequence: CASCRTGVTEAFF.